This TCR beta chain was obtained from a study of T cell responses to AZD1222 COVID-19 vaccine. Data came from immunoSEQ multiplex PCR; TCRdb stores just in-frame clones and leaves some out. This table holds fewer than 200,000 clones, around 88% found once. Germline assignment: CDR1 MDHEN and CDR2 SYDVKM. V lost 7 bases to trimming and J lost 0 bases, with 17 bases between them. The CDR3 sequence is 16 residues long. This sequence originates from an adult in good health. This material consisted of peripheral blood, taken on day 0 of AZD1222 vaccination. The V call is TRBV28, the J call TRBJ2-3, with D possibly being TRBD1 (5 bases). CDR3 DNA: TGTGCCAGCACCTTTAACCCCAGGGATAGCACAGATACGCAGTATTTT. Protein: CASTFNPRDSTDTQYF. Full variable domain (outside the CDR3, taken from reference TRBV28 and TRBJ2-3): DVKVTQSSRYLVKRTGEKVFLECVQDMDHENMFWYRQDPGLGLRLIYFSYDVKMKEKGDIPEGYSVSREKKERFSLILESASTNQTSMYLCASTFNPRDSTDTQYFGPGTRLTVL.